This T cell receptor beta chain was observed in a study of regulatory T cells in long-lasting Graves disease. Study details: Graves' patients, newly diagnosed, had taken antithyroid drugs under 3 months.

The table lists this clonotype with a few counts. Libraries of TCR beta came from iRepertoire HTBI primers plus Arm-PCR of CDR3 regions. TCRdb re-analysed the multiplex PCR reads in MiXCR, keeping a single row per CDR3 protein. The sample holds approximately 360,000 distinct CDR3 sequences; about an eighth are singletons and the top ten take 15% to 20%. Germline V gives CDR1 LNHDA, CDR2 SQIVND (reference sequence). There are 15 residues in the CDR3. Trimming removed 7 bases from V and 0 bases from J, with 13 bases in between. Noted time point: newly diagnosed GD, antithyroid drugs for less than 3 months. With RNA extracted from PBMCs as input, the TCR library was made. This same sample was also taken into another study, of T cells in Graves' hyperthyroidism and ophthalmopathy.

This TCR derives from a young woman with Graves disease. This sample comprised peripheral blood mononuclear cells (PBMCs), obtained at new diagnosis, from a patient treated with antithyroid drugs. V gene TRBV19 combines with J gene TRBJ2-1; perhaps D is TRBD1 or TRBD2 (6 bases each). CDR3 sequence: CASKGGDPSYNEQFF. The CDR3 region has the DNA TGTGCCAGTAAGGGGGGAGATCCCTCCTACAATGAGCAGTTCTTC. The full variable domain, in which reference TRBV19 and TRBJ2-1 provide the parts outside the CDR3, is DGGITQSPKYLFRKEGQNVTLSCEQNLNHDAMYWYRQDPGQGLRLIYYSQIVNDFQKGDIAEGYSVSREKKESFPLTVTSAQKNPTAFYLCASKGGDPSYNEQFFGPGTRLTVL.